Shown below are 17 T cell receptor beta chains from a single sample sequenced in a study of blood T cell repertoires in COVID-19 (dated by TCRdb to 2018 to 2020). Libraries were prepared through the immunoSEQ multiplex PCR assay. TCRdb retrieved this table from immuneACCESS and kept in-frame rearrangements only. Not all clones are present; in checked studies, unresolved V genes account for under half, and no reason is known for the remainder. The sample table records approximately 77,000 clones; around nine tenths of these occur just once. Jointly, the top ten make up 4.6% of the sample. Sequencing was done on a sample of peripheral blood. The receptors here all came from a man in his forties or fifties with active COVID-19.

V usage is TRBV28 and J usage is TRBJ1-1; D is undetermined. Germline lookup yields CDR1 MDHEN and CDR2 SYDVKM. Trimming removed 0 bases at V and 1 base at J, with 6 bases between. This CDR3 is built from 14 residues. DNA of the CDR3: TGTGCCAGCAGTTTATGGGCGGAGAACACTGAAGCTTTCTTT. Protein sequence: CASSLWAENTEAFF. Together with reference TRBV28 and TRBJ1-1, the CDR3 gives the full variable domain: DVKVTQSSRYLVKRTGEKVFLECVQDMDHENMFWYRQDPGLGLRLIYFSYDVKMKEKGDIPEGYSVSREKKERFSLILESASTNQTSMYLCASSLWAENTEAFFGQGTRLTVV.

This rearrangement joins TRBV6-5 to TRBJ1-5; possibly TRBD1 for D (6 bases). Looked up from germline, CDR1 is MNHEY and CDR2 is SVGAGI. The V and J ends lost 5 bases and 7 bases respectively, with 15 bases between them. The CDR3 length is 14 residues. CDR3 nucleotides: TGTGCCAGCAGTCCCTGGACAGTTGGACAGCCCCAGCATTTT. Translating it yields CASSPWTVGQPQHF.

This chain connects TRBV28 to TRBJ1-5; tentatively, D is TRBD1 (5 bases). CDR3 length: 11 amino acids. CDR1 MDHEN and CDR2 SYDVKM come from the germline V gene. Trimming took 4 bases from V and 9 from J, leaving 7 bases between them. The CDR3 loop is CASSSTGPQHF. The CDR3 DNA is TGTGCCAGCAGTTCCACAGGGCCCCAGCATTTT.

The CDR3 loop is CASSPGTGRHNEQFF. The CDR3 bases are TGTGCCAGCAGCCCCGGGACAGGGCGTCACAATGAGCAGTTCTTC. The chain uses TRBV7-9 and TRBJ2-1; 9 nucleotides align to TRBD1. The CDR3 has 15 residues. Germline values: CDR1 SEHNR, CDR2 FQNEAQ (reference sequence). V lost 5 bases, J lost 5 bases, and 7 bases stayed unmatched. The variable domain in full, completed from reference TRBV7-9 and TRBJ2-1, reads DTGVSQNPRHKITKRGQNVTFRCDPISEHNRLYWYRQTLGQGPEFLTYFQNEAQLEKSRLLSDRFSAERPKGSFSTLEIQRTEQGDSAMYLCASSPGTGRHNEQFFGPGTRLTVL.

V is TRBV18 and J is TRBJ2-3, with 7 positions matching TRBD1. V trimming: 1 base; J trimming: 3 bases; junction bases outside the gene matches: 7. In germline, CDR1 is KGHSH, CDR2 LQKENI. The CDR3 covers 16 residues. The CDR3 nucleotides are TGTGCCAGCTCACCACTCCGCGCAGGGGGAACAGATACGCAGTATTTT. Protein product: CASSPLRAGGTDTQYF.

In this sample, this clone turned up once. The rearrangement links TRBV2 to TRBJ2-7; D perhaps matches TRBD1 (5 bases). Trimming took 8 bases from V and 6 from J, leaving 14 bases between them. The CDR3 sequence is 12 residues long. Germline CDR1 reads SNHLY; CDR2 reads FYNNEI. The CDR3 here is CASGVTTGEQYF. As DNA, the CDR3 is TGTGCCAGCGGGGTAACTACAGGCGAGCAGTACTTC.

The J gene is TRBJ1-4, the V gene TRBV23-1; 7 bases agree with TRBD1. TRBV23-1 carries the ORF label, with uncertain function. The trim removed 4 bases at V and 0 bases at J, leaving 11 bases unmatched. This CDR3 is 18 amino acids long. The CDR3 loop is CASSPRQGGEATNEKLFF. The CDR3 bases are TGCGCCAGCAGTCCTCGACAGGGAGGAGAGGCAACTAATGAAAAACTGTTTTTT.

The chain carries TRBV4-1 and TRBJ2-4, with D tentatively TRBD2 (6 bases). Trimming shortened V by 1 base and J by 0 bases, and 10 bases separated the two germline ends. In germline, CDR1 is MGHRA, CDR2 YSYEKL. This CDR3 spans 16 amino acids. The CDR3 DNA sequence: TGCGCCAGCAGCCAAGGTCCGGGAGTAGCCAAAAACATTCAGTACTTC. The encoded protein is CASSQGPGVAKNIQYF.

The J gene is TRBJ2-5, the V gene TRBV28; 11 bases agree with TRBD2. In germline, CDR1 is MDHEN, CDR2 SYDVKM. The CDR3 extends over 18 amino acids. J lost 2 bases, V lost 6 bases, and 14 bases had no gene match. The CDR3 loop is CASSPSGAASGGQETQYF. In nucleotides, the CDR3 is TGTGCCAGCAGCCCTTCGGGGGCGGCTAGCGGGGGGCAAGAGACCCAGTACTTC.

The rearrangement uses TRBV3-1 (or the pseudogene TRBV3-2) and TRBJ2-5; TRBD1 is a possible D gene (5 bases). Germline V CDR1 and CDR2: LGHDT, YNNKEL (reference sequence). The V end lost 6 bases, the J end lost 4 bases, and 12 bases lay between the germline ends. The CDR3 contains 13 residues. In DNA form, the CDR3 reads TGTGCCAGCAGGTTAAGCAGGGCAGAGACCCAGTACTTC. Residues: CASRLSRAETQYF.

As regards this clone: The junction and the germline gene differ at one end; a read error may be behind it. The CDR3 spells CASSLLPLGDRYGHTF. CDR3 bases: TGTGCCAGCAGCCTACTCCCTCTGGGGGACAGATATGGCCACACCTTC. The chain joins TRBV5-6 to TRBJ1-2; TRBD1 aligns across 7 bases. Germline values: CDR1 SGHDT, CDR2 YYEEEE. CDR3 length: 16 amino acids.

By share, this clone counts as medium-sized (0.01 to 0.1%). This chain connects TRBV27 to TRBJ1-2; 9 bases line up with TRBD1. The V gene end was trimmed by 5 bases and the J gene end by 7 bases; junction bases not matched to a gene: 2. The CDR3 is 12 residues long. Per the germline V gene, CDR1 is MNHEY and CDR2 is SMNVEV (reference sequence). For the CDR3, the DNA is TGTGCCAGCAGTACAGGGGGCTTTGGCTACACCTTC. It is translated as CASSTGGFGYTF.

The V and J genes are TRBV27 and TRBJ2-1; 12 bases line up with TRBD1. The germline V gene has CDR1 MNHEY and CDR2 SMNVEV (reference sequence). With 4 bases clipped from V and 5 bases from J, the junction kept 0 bases outside the gene matches. This CDR3 has 14 residues. This CDR3 is CASSWDRGHNEQFF. The CDR3, as DNA: TGTGCCAGCAGTTGGGACAGGGGGCACAATGAGCAGTTCTTC.

CDR3 coding DNA: TGTGCCAGCATCCTAGGCAATGAGCAGTTCTTC. Protein product: CASILGNEQFF. The J gene is TRBJ2-1, the V gene TRBV28; D gene unclear. Germline V gives CDR1 MDHEN, CDR2 SYDVKM. The CDR3 sequence is 11 residues long. Trimming removed 7 bases from V and 6 bases from J, with 7 bases in between.

This sequence joins TRBV2 and TRBJ1-1; D uncertain. Germline CDR1 is SNHLY and CDR2 is FYNNEI. V lost 1 base and J 2 bases, leaving 8 bases between the germline ends. CDR3 length equals 14 residues. CDR3 sequence reads: CASSEGPGNTEAFF. The CDR3 DNA reads TGTGCCAGCAGTGAAGGACCGGGAAACACTGAAGCTTTCTTT. Complete variable domain (other parts from reference TRBV2 and TRBJ1-1): EPEVTQTPSHQVTQMGQEVILRCVPISNHLYFYWYRQILGQKVEFLVSFYNNEISEKSEIFDDQFSVERPDGSNFTLKIRSTKLEDSAMYFCASSEGPGNTEAFFGQGTRLTVV.

This clone has only a few counts. The chain is built from TRBV7-9 and TRBJ2-3; D not certain. Trimming stripped 1 base from V and 0 bases from J, with 14 bases between. Germline V lookup: CDR1 SEHNR, CDR2 FQNEAQ (reference sequence). The CDR3 contains 17 residues. The CDR3 loop is CASSLVYVGGSTDTQYF. Here the CDR3 DNA reads TGTGCCAGCAGCTTAGTGTACGTCGGCGGAAGCACAGATACGCAGTATTTT.

The gene calls are TRBV6-5 and TRBJ1-6; a weak D match, TRBD1 (6 bases). Germline CDR1 is MNHEY and CDR2 is SVGAGI. Trimming cost V 6 bases and J 8 bases, with 11 bases left between them. CDR3 length equals 13 residues. In DNA form, the CDR3 reads TGTGCCAGCAGGGGAGACAGGCATTCACCCCTCCACTTT. It yields the protein CASRGDRHSPLHF.